These 13 T cell receptor beta chains came from one sample sequenced in a study of blood T cell repertoires in COVID-19. Only in-frame clones appear in the TCRdb table, and some are missing; sequencing was by immunoSEQ multiplex PCR. In the table there are some 120,000 clones, approximately 89% of which are singletons. The sample taken for sequencing was peripheral blood. The receptors come from a woman aged 80 or over with COVID-19, enrolled during active disease.

The V and J genes are TRBV4-2 and TRBJ2-2; 9 bases are shared with TRBD1. V lost 1 base to trimming and J lost 5 bases; unmatched junction nucleotides: 2. Germline V lookup: CDR1 LGHNA, CDR2 YNFKEQ. The CDR3 contains 15 residues. This chain's CDR3 is CASSQADRGTGELFF. DNA for the CDR3: TGTGCCAGCAGCCAAGCGGACAGGGGTACCGGGGAGCTGTTTTTT.

The chain links TRBV3-1 (or the pseudogene TRBV3-2) to TRBJ1-2; the D gene is possibly TRBD1 (6 bases). Germline assignment: CDR1 LGHDT and CDR2 YNNKEL (reference sequence). V lost 3 bases and J 0 bases, leaving 14 bases between the germline ends. CDR3 length: 16 amino acids. CDR3 sequence: CASSQGGAGANYGYTF. CDR3 nucleotides: TGTGCCAGCAGCCAGGGGGGGGCTGGAGCTAACTATGGCTACACCTTC.

This sequence joins TRBV6-2 or TRBV6-3 and TRBJ1-2, with TRBD1 matching over 7 bases. Trimming cost V 6 bases and J 3 bases; bases outside gene matches: 7. The CDR3 is 14 amino acids. Germline CDR1 is MNHEY and CDR2 is SVGEGT. As DNA, the CDR3 is TGTGCCAGCAGCGAACAGGGGAACCACTATGGCTACACCTTC. Translated, it gives CASSEQGNHYGYTF.

The chain combines TRBV2 with TRBJ2-1, with 15 bases identical to TRBD2. This CDR3 has 20 amino acids. Losses at the gene ends were 5 bases for V and 8 bases for J; bases not matched to a gene: 19. CDR1 is SNHLY and CDR2 is FYNNEI in the germline V gene. CDR3 sequence reads: CASSQAIRTSGRASADEQFF. In DNA, the CDR3 is TGTGCCAGCAGTCAGGCCATTCGGACTAGCGGGAGGGCAAGTGCGGATGAGCAGTTCTTC.

The chain joins TRBV18 to TRBJ2-3; D remains ambiguous. CDR1 and CDR2 (germline): KGHSH, LQKENI. V lost 3 bases and J 4 bases, leaving 8 bases between the germline ends. CDR3 length: 13 residues. The CDR3 loop reads CASSPTSPDTQYF. DNA for the CDR3: TGTGCCAGCTCACCCACGAGTCCAGATACGCAGTATTTT.

The chain has TRBV11-2 and TRBJ1-1, with D unresolved. Trimming stripped 4 bases from V and 2 bases from J, with 11 bases between. This CDR3 has 14 residues. Germline V gives CDR1 SGHAT, CDR2 FQNNGV. CDR3 in DNA: TGTGCCAGCAGCTCCCTGGCAGGCAACACTGAAGCTTTCTTT. It yields the protein CASSSLAGNTEAFF.

The V gene is TRBV24-1, the J gene TRBJ1-5; maybe TRBD1 (5 bases). CDR1 and CDR2 (germline): KGHDR, SFDVKD. The V gene lost 3 bases and the J gene lost 6 bases, with 11 bases spanning the gap. The length of the CDR3 is 14 residues. The chain's CDR3 is CATSDTQGRQPQHF. In nucleotides, the CDR3 is TGTGCCACCAGTGATACTCAGGGTCGTCAGCCCCAGCATTTT.

The chain couples TRBV5-1 to TRBJ2-1, with 10 bases aligning to TRBD2. V shed 1 base and J 7 bases; nucleotides not matched to a gene: 5. Looked up from germline, CDR1 is SGHRS and CDR2 is YFSETQ. CDR3 length: 15 residues. DNA for the CDR3: TGCGCCAGCAGCTTGCAACTAGCGGGAAAGAATGAGCAGTTCTTC. This codes for CASSLQLAGKNEQFF.

The V gene is TRBV18, the J gene TRBJ1-3; perhaps TRBD1 as D (6 bases). Per germline, CDR1 KGHSH and CDR2 LQKENI. The CDR3 extends over 15 amino acids. The V end was cut by 3 bases, the J end by 0 bases, with 9 bases between. The CDR3 spells CASSPKTGSGNTIYF. The CDR3 DNA sequence: TGTGCCAGCTCACCCAAGACAGGCTCTGGAAACACCATATATTTT.

J is TRBJ2-7 and V is TRBV19, with a possible D match to TRBD1 (5 bases). This CDR3 contains 13 residues. Trimming shortened V by 4 bases and J by 2 bases, and 9 bases separated the two germline ends. The V gene's germline CDR1 is LNHDA and CDR2 SQIVND (reference sequence). The CDR3 DNA follows: TGTGCCAGTAGTACCGCAGGGCCCTACGAGCAGTACTTC. Protein product: CASSTAGPYEQYF.

This clone appeared a single time. The V call is TRBV6-6, the J call TRBJ2-7, with D tentatively TRBD2 (5 bases). Germline V gives CDR1 MNHNY, CDR2 SVGAGI (reference sequence). The CDR3 is 14 amino acids. Trimming pared 3 bases from V and 6 bases from J, leaving 15 bases between. The CDR3 DNA reads as TGTGCCAGCAGTTATTCCAATGGAGCGGCCGAGCAGTACTTC. Amino acids: CASSYSNGAAEQYF.

This chain connects TRBV7-2 to TRBJ2-4, with a tentative D call TRBD1 (5 bases). The CDR3 has 16 amino acids. V gave up 2 bases and J gave up 2 bases, with 13 bases separating them. Looked up from germline, CDR1 is SGHTA and CDR2 is FQGNSA. CDR3 bases: TGTGCCAGCAGCTTAAATCCAGGGATGACCAAAAACATTCAGTACTTC. This gives the protein CASSLNPGMTKNIQYF.

V gene TRBV30 combines with J gene TRBJ2-7, with 7 bases lining up with TRBD1. The CDR3 contains 15 residues. The V gene end was trimmed by 0 bases and the J gene end by 4 bases; junction bases not matched to a gene: 9. CDR1 and CDR2 from the germline V gene are GTSNPN and SVGIG (reference sequence). The CDR3 loop reads CAWSVHPQGWYEQYF. CDR3 bases: TGTGCCTGGAGTGTACACCCACAGGGGTGGTACGAGCAGTACTTC.